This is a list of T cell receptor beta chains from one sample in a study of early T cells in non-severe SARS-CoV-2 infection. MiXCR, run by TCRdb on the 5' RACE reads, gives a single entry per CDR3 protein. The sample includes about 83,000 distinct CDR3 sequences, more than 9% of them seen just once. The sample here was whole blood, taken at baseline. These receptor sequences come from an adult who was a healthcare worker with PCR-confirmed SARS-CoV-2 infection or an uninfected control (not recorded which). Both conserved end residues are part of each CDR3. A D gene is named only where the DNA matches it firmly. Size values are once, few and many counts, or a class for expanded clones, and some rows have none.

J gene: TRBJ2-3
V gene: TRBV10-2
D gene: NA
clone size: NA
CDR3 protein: CASKSGVADTQYF
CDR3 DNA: TGCGCCAGCAAATCCGGGGTAGCAGATACGCAGTATTTT

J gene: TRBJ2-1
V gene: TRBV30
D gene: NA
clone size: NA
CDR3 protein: CAWSLSDEQFF
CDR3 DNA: TGTGCCTGGAGTTTGAGTGATGAGCAGTTCTTC

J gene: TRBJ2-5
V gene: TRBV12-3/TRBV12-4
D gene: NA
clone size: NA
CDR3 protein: CASSSSRLYQETQYF
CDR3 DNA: TGTGCCAGCAGTTCCAGCAGATTGTACCAAGAGACCCAGTACTTC

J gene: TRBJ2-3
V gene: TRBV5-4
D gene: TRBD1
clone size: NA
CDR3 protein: CASSLGQGLGTQYF
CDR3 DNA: TGTGCCAGCAGCTTGGGACAGGGCCTGGGTACGCAGTATTTT

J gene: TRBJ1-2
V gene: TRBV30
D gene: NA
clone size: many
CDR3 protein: CAWSRPEQIGYGYTF
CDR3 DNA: TGTGCCTGGAGTCGCCCTGAACAGATCGGCTATGGCTACACCTTC

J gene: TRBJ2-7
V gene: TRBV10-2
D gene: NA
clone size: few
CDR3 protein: CASSEPLRGRPYEQYF
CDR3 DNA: TGCGCCAGCAGTGAGCCGCTTCGGGGCAGACCCTACGAGCAGTACTTC

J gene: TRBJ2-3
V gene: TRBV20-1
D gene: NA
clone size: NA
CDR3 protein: CSATKSGEALAQYF
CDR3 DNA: TGCAGTGCAACGAAATCAGGGGAGGCTCTAGCGCAGTATTTT

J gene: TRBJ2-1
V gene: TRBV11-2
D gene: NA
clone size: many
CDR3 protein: CASSLQGEQFF
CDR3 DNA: TGTGCCAGCAGCTTACAGGGTGAGCAGTTCTTC

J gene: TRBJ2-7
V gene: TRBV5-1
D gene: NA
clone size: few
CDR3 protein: CASSLDRAFYEQYF
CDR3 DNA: TGCGCCAGCAGCTTGGACAGAGCCTTTTACGAGCAGTACTTC

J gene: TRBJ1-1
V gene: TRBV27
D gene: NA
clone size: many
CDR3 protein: CASSLSGAVGTEAFF
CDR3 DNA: TGTGCCAGCAGTTTATCAGGGGCGGTGGGCACTGAAGCTTTCTTT

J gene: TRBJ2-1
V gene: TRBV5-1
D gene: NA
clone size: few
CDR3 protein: CASTQGGASYNEQFF
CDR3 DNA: TGCGCCAGCACCCAGGGCGGGGCATCCTACAATGAGCAGTTCTTC

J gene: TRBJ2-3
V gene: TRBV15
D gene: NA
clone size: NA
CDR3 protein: CATNSPLRADTQYF
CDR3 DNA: TGTGCCACCAACAGTCCCCTAAGGGCGGATACGCAGTATTTT

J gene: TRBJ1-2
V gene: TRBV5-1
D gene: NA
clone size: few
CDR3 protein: CASSFSQTYGYTF
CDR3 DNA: TGCGCCAGCAGCTTTTCACAGACCTATGGCTACACCTTC

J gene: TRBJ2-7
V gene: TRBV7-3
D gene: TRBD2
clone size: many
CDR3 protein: CASSLTPGLEQYF
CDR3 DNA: TGTGCCAGCAGCTTAACTCCGGGACTAGAGCAGTACTTC

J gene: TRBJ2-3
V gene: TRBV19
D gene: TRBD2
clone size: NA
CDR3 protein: CATTPTTGLGATDTQYF
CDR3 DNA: TGTGCTACCACCCCCACGACGGGACTAGGAGCCACAGATACGCAGTATTTT

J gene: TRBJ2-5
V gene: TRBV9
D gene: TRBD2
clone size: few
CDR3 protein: CASSVASGRQETQYF
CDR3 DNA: TGTGCCAGCAGCGTAGCTAGCGGGAGACAAGAGACCCAGTACTTC

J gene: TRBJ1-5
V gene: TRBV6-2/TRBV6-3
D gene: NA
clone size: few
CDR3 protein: CASSPGYGNQPQHF
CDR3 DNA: TGTGCCAGCAGTCCAGGGTACGGCAATCAGCCCCAGCATTTT

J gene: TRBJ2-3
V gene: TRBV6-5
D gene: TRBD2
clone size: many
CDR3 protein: CASSYSSRGGSTDTQYF
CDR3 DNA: TGTGCCAGCAGTTACTCGAGCCGGGGAGGGAGCACAGATACGCAGTATTTT

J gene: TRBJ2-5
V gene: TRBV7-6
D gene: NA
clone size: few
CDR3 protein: CASSLAGTPYF
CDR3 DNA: TGTGCCAGCAGCTTAGCTGGGACCCCTTACTTC

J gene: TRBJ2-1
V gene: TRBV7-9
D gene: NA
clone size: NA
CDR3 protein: CASNDGSYNEQFF
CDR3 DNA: TGTGCCAGCAATGACGGCTCCTACAATGAGCAGTTCTTC

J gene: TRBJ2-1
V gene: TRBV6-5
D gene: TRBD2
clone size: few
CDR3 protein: CASSYSGLNNEQFF
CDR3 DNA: TGTGCCAGCAGTTACTCGGGACTAAACAATGAGCAGTTCTTC

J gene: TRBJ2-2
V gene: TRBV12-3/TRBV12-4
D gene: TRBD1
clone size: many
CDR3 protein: CASILQGAATGELFF
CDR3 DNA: TGTGCCAGCATTCTACAGGGGGCGGCCACCGGGGAGCTGTTTTTT

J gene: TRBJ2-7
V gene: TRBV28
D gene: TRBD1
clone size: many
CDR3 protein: CASSLDRGSYEQYF
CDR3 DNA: TGTGCCAGCAGTTTAGACAGGGGATCCTACGAGCAGTACTTC

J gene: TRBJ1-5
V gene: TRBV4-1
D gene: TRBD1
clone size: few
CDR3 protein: CASSQPDRGNQPHHF
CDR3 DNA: TGCGCCAGCAGCCAGCCGGACAGGGGGAACCAGCCCCACCATTTT

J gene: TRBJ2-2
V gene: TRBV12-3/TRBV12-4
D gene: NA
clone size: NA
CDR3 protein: CASSLLVGELFF
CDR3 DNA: TGTGCCAGCAGCCTACTCGTGGGGGAGCTGTTTTTT

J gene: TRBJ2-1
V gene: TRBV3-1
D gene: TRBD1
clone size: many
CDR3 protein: CASSQGLGTGTYNEQFF
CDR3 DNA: TGTGCCAGCAGCCAAGGACTCGGGACAGGGACTTACAATGAGCAGTTCTTC

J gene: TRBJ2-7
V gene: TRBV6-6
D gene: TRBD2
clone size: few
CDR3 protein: CASSPLAGVAYEQYF
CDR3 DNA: TGTGCCAGCAGCCCTCTAGCGGGAGTTGCCTACGAGCAGTACTTC

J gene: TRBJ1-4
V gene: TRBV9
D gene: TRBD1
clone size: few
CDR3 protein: CASSPGTGGSEKLFF
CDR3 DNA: TGTGCCAGCAGCCCCGGGACAGGGGGGAGTGAAAAACTGTTTTTT

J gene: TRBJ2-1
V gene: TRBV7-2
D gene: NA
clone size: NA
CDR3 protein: CASSAGSSYSEQFF
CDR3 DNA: TGTGCCAGCAGCGCCGGGTCCTCGTATTCTGAGCAGTTCTTC

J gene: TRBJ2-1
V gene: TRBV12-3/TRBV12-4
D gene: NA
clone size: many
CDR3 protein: CASRPGTEYNEQFF
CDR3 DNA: TGTGCCAGCAGGCCCGGGACCGAGTACAATGAGCAGTTCTTC

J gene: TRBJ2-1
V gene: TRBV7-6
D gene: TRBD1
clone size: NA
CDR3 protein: CASSFPGQGGNEQFF
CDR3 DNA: TGTGCCAGCAGCTTCCCGGGACAGGGGGGCAATGAGCAGTTCTTC

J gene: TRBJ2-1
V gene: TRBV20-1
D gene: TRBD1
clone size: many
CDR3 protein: CSASVTGGYNEQFF
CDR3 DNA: TGCAGTGCTAGTGTGACAGGGGGGTACAATGAGCAGTTCTTC

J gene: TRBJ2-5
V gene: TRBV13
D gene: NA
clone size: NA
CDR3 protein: CASSSWGARVAQYF
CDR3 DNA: TGTGCCAGCAGCTCGTGGGGGGCGCGGGTGGCCCAGTACTTC

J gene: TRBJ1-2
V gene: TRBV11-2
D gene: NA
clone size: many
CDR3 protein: CASSLGGERGYGYTF
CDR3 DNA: TGTGCCAGCAGCTTAGGTGGAGAACGAGGCTATGGCTACACCTTC

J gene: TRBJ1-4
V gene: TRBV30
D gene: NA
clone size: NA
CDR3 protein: CAWSGGATNEKLFF
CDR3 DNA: TGTGCCTGGAGTGGAGGGGCAACTAATGAAAAACTGTTTTTT

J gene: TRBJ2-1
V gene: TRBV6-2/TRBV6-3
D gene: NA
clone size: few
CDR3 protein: CASSYSTNSGYNEQFF
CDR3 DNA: TGTGCCAGCAGTTACTCGACGAATAGCGGATACAATGAGCAGTTCTTC

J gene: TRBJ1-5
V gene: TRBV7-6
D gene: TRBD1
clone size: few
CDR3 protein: CASSVGQGQPQHF
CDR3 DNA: TGTGCCAGCAGCGTGGGACAGGGGCAGCCCCAGCATTTT

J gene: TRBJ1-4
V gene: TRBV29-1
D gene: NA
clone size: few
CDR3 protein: CSATHSTNEKLFF
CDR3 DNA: TGCAGCGCGACACACAGTACTAATGAAAAACTGTTTTTT

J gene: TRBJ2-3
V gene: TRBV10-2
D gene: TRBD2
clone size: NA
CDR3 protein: CASSVLAGGEGTQYF
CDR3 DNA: TGCGCCAGCAGCGTACTAGCGGGAGGAGAGGGTACGCAGTATTTT

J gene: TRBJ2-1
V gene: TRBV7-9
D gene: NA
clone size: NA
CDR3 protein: CASSFSPLGDNEQFF
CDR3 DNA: TGTGCCAGCAGCTTTAGCCCGCTGGGGGACAATGAGCAGTTCTTC